A selection of T cell receptor beta chains follows, all from one sample in a study of blood T cells in healthy people across ages. TCRdb independently ran MiXCR on the 5' RACE reads; one entry per CDR3 protein. The table shows 800,000 or so distinct CDR3 sequences, with around 62% occurring only once. The sequenced sample consisted of blood. The receptors come from a man aged 25 to 40 in good health. The CDR3 runs from the conserved cysteine through the conserved F or W. D genes are given only for firm matches. Clone size is given for some rows only: seen once, a few or many times, or a class if the clone is expanded.

NA TRBJ2-5 NA TRBV6-5 CASSYSGSYQETQYF TGTGCCAGCAGTTACTCGGGCAGCTACCAAGAGACCCAGTACTTC
few TRBJ2-1 TRBD2 TRBV7-2 CASSTVAGEQFF TGTGCCAGCAGCACCGTAGCGGGGGAGCAGTTCTTC
few TRBJ2-1 TRBD1 TRBV6-1 CASTIRQGYEQFF TGTGCCAGCACCATCCGACAGGGTTATGAGCAGTTCTTC
NA TRBJ1-2 TRBD1 TRBV5-1 CASSTYGQGRYGYTF TGCGCCAGCAGCACGTATGGACAGGGGAGGTATGGCTACACCTTC
NA TRBJ2-6 TRBD1 TRBV5-8 CASSLAGQGWANVLTF TGTGCCAGCAGCTTGGCGGGACAGGGTTGGGCCAACGTCCTGACTTTC
NA TRBJ2-1 NA TRBV7-6 CASSLWTKTHNEQFF TGTGCCAGCAGCTTATGGACCAAAACACACAATGAGCAGTTCTTC
few TRBJ2-7 NA TRBV15 CATSNSDPTPYEQYF TGTGCCACCAGCAACTCAGACCCAACGCCTTACGAGCAGTACTTC
NA TRBJ1-2 TRBD1 TRBV20-1 CSARGPTGGRQYGYTF TGCAGTGCTAGAGGTCCTACAGGGGGAAGACAATATGGCTACACCTTC
NA TRBJ2-1 TRBD2 TRBV28 CASGGGLAGRSSYNEQFF TGTGCCAGCGGAGGGGGACTAGCGGGGCGCAGCTCCTACAATGAGCAGTTCTTC
NA TRBJ2-3 NA TRBV9 CASSVVPLLGDTQYF TGTGCCAGCAGCGTAGTACCCCTCTTAGGGGATACGCAGTATTTT
many TRBJ2-7 NA TRBV5-6 CASSFAHEQYF TGTGCCAGCAGCTTTGCGCACGAGCAGTACTTC
NA TRBJ1-2 NA TRBV12-3/TRBV12-4 CASNSVQGYSSGYTF TGTGCCAGCAATTCAGTCCAGGGCTATTCTAGCGGCTACACCTTC
NA TRBJ2-5 NA TRBV6-2/TRBV6-3 CASSRKLQVAETQYF TGTGCCAGCAGTCGCAAACTCCAGGTGGCAGAGACCCAGTACTTC
NA TRBJ1-5 TRBD1 TRBV15 CATSKRAPGTGFQPQHF TGTGCCACCAGCAAACGAGCCCCCGGGACAGGGTTTCAGCCCCAGCATTTT
NA TRBJ2-3 NA TRBV6-1 CASLSGQFGTDTQYF TGTGCCAGCCTGTCAGGACAGTTCGGCACAGATACGCAGTATTTT
NA TRBJ2-7 NA TRBV3-1 CASSPGEGTIYEQYF TGTGCCAGCAGCCCCGGTGAAGGGACCATCTACGAGCAGTACTTC
NA TRBJ1-2 NA TRBV30 CAWRPQWYGYTF TGTGCCTGGAGACCTCAGTGGTATGGCTACACCTTC
NA TRBJ2-3 NA TRBV2 CASSEAKGYADTQYF TGTGCCAGCAGTGAAGCGAAAGGTTACGCGGATACGCAGTATTTT
many TRBJ2-6 NA TRBV2 CASSTGRAGANVLTF TGTGCCAGCAGTACAGGCCGAGCTGGGGCCAACGTCCTGACTTTC
NA TRBJ2-5 NA TRBV6-5 CASSSNLGETQYF TGTGCCAGCAGTTCCAACTTGGGGGAGACCCAGTACTTC
NA TRBJ2-7 NA TRBV12-3/TRBV12-4 CASSPPLGGSYEQYF TGTGCCAGCAGCCCCCCCTTGGGGGGTTCCTACGAGCAGTACTTC
NA TRBJ2-3 TRBD2 TRBV4-2 CASSQAGGVTDTQYF TGTGCCAGCAGCCAAGCGGGGGGGGTCACAGATACGCAGTATTTT
NA TRBJ1-1 NA TRBV4-2 CASRLDNPHEAFF TGTGCCAGCAGACTCGACAATCCCCATGAAGCTTTCTTT
few TRBJ2-1 NA TRBV7-2 CASSLTMPITNEQFF TGTGCCAGCAGCCTAACGATGCCTATAACTAATGAGCAGTTCTTC
NA TRBJ2-1 NA TRBV2 CASSVERGSYNEQFF TGTGCCAGCAGTGTAGAGAGGGGGAGCTACAATGAGCAGTTCTTC
NA TRBJ2-5 TRBD1 TRBV5-1 CASSGGQTEETQYF TGCGCCAGCAGCGGGGGACAGACGGAAGAGACCCAGTACTTC
NA TRBJ1-2 NA TRBV7-9 CASRRGLNYGYTF TGTGCCAGCCGGAGGGGACTTAACTATGGCTACACCTTC
NA TRBJ2-2 TRBD1 TRBV6-1 CASRQGTGGELFF TGTGCCAGCAGACAGGGGACGGGCGGGGAGCTGTTTTTT
NA TRBJ2-1 NA TRBV21-1 CASSTLAGTGGCNEQFF TGTGCCAGCAGCACGCTCGCCGGGACAGGGGGCTGCAATGAGCAGTTCTTC
NA TRBJ1-1 TRBD1 TRBV9 CASSVGDREEAFF TGTGCCAGCAGCGTAGGAGACAGGGAGGAAGCTTTCTTT
NA TRBJ2-5 NA TRBV29-1 CSVLRGGETQYF TGCAGCGTTTTAAGGGGGGGAGAGACCCAGTACTTC
NA TRBJ2-6 NA TRBV11-1 CASSLSGFGTRNWVGANVLTF TGTGCCAGCAGCTTATCAGGCTTCGGGACCCGGAACTGGGTTGGGGCCAACGTCCTGACTTTC
NA TRBJ2-2 NA TRBV29-1 CSVEGRGGQTTGELFF TGCAGCGTTGAAGGTCGTGGCGGACAGACCACCGGGGAGCTGTTTTTT
once TRBJ2-7 NA TRBV5-1 CASSLEPGSHYEQYF TGCGCCAGCAGCTTGGAGCCAGGATCACACTACGAGCAGTACTTC
NA TRBJ2-3 NA TRBV7-2 CASSPQLGTDTQYF TGTGCCAGCAGCCCACAGCTGGGTACAGATACGCAGTATTTT
NA TRBJ1-5 TRBD1 TRBV29-1 CSVRDRGTDQPQHF TGCAGCGTTCGGGACAGGGGAACGGATCAGCCCCAGCATTTT
NA TRBJ2-7 NA TRBV7-9 CASSLTEEQYF TGTGCCAGCAGCTTAACTGAGGAGCAGTACTTC
few TRBJ2-5 TRBD1 TRBV7-2 CASSPRTGLGTQYF TGTGCCAGCAGCCCCCGGACAGGGCTAGGGACCCAGTACTTC
NA TRBJ2-5 TRBD1 TRBV25-1 CASSYRGQGAAYNEQYF TGTGCCAGCAGTTACCGGGGACAGGGGGCGGCCTACAATGAGCAGTACTTC
few TRBJ2-5 NA TRBV6-5 CASSYSSYGKETQYF TGTGCCAGCAGTTACTCGTCTTACGGAAAAGAGACCCAGTACTTC
NA TRBJ2-7 NA TRBV7-2 CASSRDAGTLYEQYF TGTGCCAGCAGCCGGGATGCAGGGACTCTCTACGAGCAGTACTTC
NA TRBJ2-3 NA TRBV6-4 CASSVSQADTQYF TGTGCCAGCAGTGTCTCTCAGGCAGATACGCAGTATTTT
NA TRBJ2-1 NA TRBV4-3 CASSRGVYNEQFF TGCGCCAGCAGCCGGGGGGTCTACAATGAGCAGTTCTTC
NA TRBJ2-7 TRBD1 TRBV28 CASRGGSTGGGLYEQYF TGTGCCAGCAGGGGGGGAAGCACAGGGGGAGGCCTCTACGAGCAGTACTTC
NA TRBJ2-4 TRBD2 TRBV6-5 CASSWTSGGPQYF TGTGCCAGCAGTTGGACTAGCGGTGGGCCGCAGTACTTC
NA TRBJ2-2 TRBD2 TRBV20-1 CSARGRGDTGELFF TGCAGTGCTAGAGGGCGGGGGGATACCGGGGAGCTGTTTTTT
NA TRBJ2-7 NA TRBV6-1 CASTWSSYEQYF TGTGCCAGTACCTGGAGCTCCTACGAGCAGTACTTC
NA TRBJ1-2 NA TRBV7-9 CASSLDGSGRDYGYTF TGTGCCAGCAGCTTAGATGGGAGTGGGCGTGACTATGGCTACACCTTC
NA TRBJ2-3 NA TRBV11-2 CASRRIGLNTQYF TGTGCCAGCCGCAGAATCGGATTGAATACGCAGTATTTT
NA TRBJ1-4 NA TRBV20-1 CSARDAGLGEKLFF TGCAGTGCTAGAGATGCGGGCTTGGGGGAAAAACTGTTTTTT
NA TRBJ2-7 TRBD2 TRBV7-2 CASSRTSGVSYNEQYF TGTGCCAGCAGCCGTACTAGCGGGGTCTCCTACAATGAGCAGTACTTC
NA TRBJ2-5 NA TRBV6-2/TRBV6-3 CASSSRGRSQETQYF TGTGCCAGCAGTTCCCGAGGGCGGTCCCAAGAGACCCAGTACTTC
NA TRBJ1-4 NA TRBV12-3/TRBV12-4 CASSLVAEKLFF TGTGCCAGCAGTTTAGTCGCTGAAAAACTGTTTTTT
NA TRBJ1-1 NA TRBV20-1 CSARDPGQKYGNTEAFF TGCAGTGCTAGAGATCCTGGCCAGAAGTATGGGAACACTGAAGCTTTCTTT
NA TRBJ2-1 TRBD2 TRBV5-1 CASSHSGGLDEQFF TGCGCCAGCAGTCACAGCGGGGGTCTTGATGAGCAGTTCTTC
once TRBJ1-2 NA TRBV20-1 CSASLGYGYTF TGCAGTGCCTCCCTGGGCTATGGCTACACCTTC
NA TRBJ1-1 NA TRBV6-5 CASSYSSTGTEAFF TGTGCCAGCAGTTACTCCTCGACGGGTACTGAAGCTTTCTTT
NA TRBJ2-1 NA TRBV7-3 CASSFKGSNEQFF TGTGCCAGCAGCTTCAAAGGTTCCAATGAGCAGTTCTTC
few TRBJ1-1 NA TRBV20-1 CSARSPGNEAFF TGCAGTGCTAGATCCCCGGGAAACGAAGCTTTCTTT
NA TRBJ2-1 NA TRBV29-1 CSVVSHQEMTEQFF TGCAGCGTTGTTTCCCACCAGGAGATGACTGAGCAGTTCTTC